The rows below give T cell receptor beta chains drawn from one sample of a study of CD8+CD57+ T cells in acquired aplastic anemia. TCRdb passed the reads through MiXCR, listing each CDR3 protein once. Found here are 75,000 to 90,000 distinct CDR3 sequences, more than 40% of them singletons; the top ten hold approximately 61%. Material: sorted CD4+, CD8+, or CD8+CD57+ T cells (not recorded which) from PBMCs. Every receptor here comes from a human donor in good health, serving as a control. CDR3s include the opening cysteine and the closing phenylalanine or tryptophan. Size values are once, few and many counts, or a class for expanded clones, and some rows have none.

size: -
V: TRBV9
length: 16
CDR3: CASSVERGDRTDTQYF

size: many
V: TRBV7-9
length: 15
CDR3: CASSPGTGANTEAFF

size: many
V: TRBV9
length: 13
CDR3: CASSVGDGATQYF

size: -
V: TRBV19
length: 16
CDR3: CASSMGNRDSGNTIYF

size: many
V: TRBV16
length: 14
CDR3: CASSQSGGRKGYTF

size: many
V: TRBV2
length: 14
CDR3: CASSDVAVPYEQYF

size: -
V: TRBV6-1
length: 12
CDR3: CASSEGPYTQYF

size: many
V: TRBV2
length: 15
CDR3: CASSYSGLAGQEQFF

size: -
V: TRBV14
length: 14
CDR3: CASSEGQRGTEAFF

size: many
V: TRBV11-3
length: 13
CDR3: CASSSGTSAEQYF

size: many
V: TRBV19
length: 13
CDR3: CASSITPVTEAFF

size: many
V: TRBV5-1
length: 13
CDR3: CASSRTVGYGYTF

size: -
V: TRBV20-1
length: 14
CDR3: CSASPSGLYNEQFF

size: many
V: TRBV30
length: 15
CDR3: CAWTSGPTVTDTQYF

size: -
V: TRBV7-9
length: 11
CDR3: CASSIGAEAFF

size: many
V: TRBV6-1
length: 13
CDR3: CASRAGEVSEQYF

size: few
V: TRBV12-3/TRBV12-4
length: 18
CDR3: CASSFFRPKQGLQETQYF

size: -
V: TRBV9
length: 13
CDR3: CAAGDSPQETQYF

size: -
V: TRBV19
length: 15
CDR3: CASSPDRGWNTEAFF

size: many
V: TRBV3-1
length: 18
CDR3: CASSPYTILTPTQETQYF

size: many
V: TRBV9
length: 14
CDR3: CASSVAYSSYEQYF

size: once
V: TRBV7-9
length: 15
CDR3: CASSPHPGRPYGYTF

size: -
V: TRBV25-1
length: 16
CDR3: CASSALAAGSTDTQYF

size: few
V: TRBV25-1
length: 13
CDR3: CASSWSNSDTQYF

size: many
V: TRBV7-9
length: 11
CDR3: CASSWADTQYF

size: -
V: TRBV10-3
length: 17
CDR3: CATQTSSETSVRETQYF

size: -
V: TRBV7-2
length: 15
CDR3: CASSHRTGGVGGYTF

size: -
V: TRBV15
length: 16
CDR3: CATTGQGAPSIYEQYF

size: few
V: TRBV6-2/TRBV6-3
length: 14
CDR3: CASSYSPDIDEQFF

size: -
V: TRBV4-3
length: 14
CDR3: CASSPKFSNQPQHF

size: -
V: TRBV5-1
length: 14
CDR3: CASSLAQRQETQYF

size: -
V: TRBV11-2
length: 17
CDR3: CASSLDPRTLNTGELFF

size: -
V: TRBV10-1
length: 13
CDR3: CASSGDSNSPLHF

size: many
V: TRBV19
length: 14
CDR3: CASSPSGFGNTIYF

size: many
V: TRBV9
length: 13
CDR3: CASSVGGSTEAFF

size: once
V: TRBV20-1
length: 13
CDR3: CSARGDRAYEQYF

size: once
V: TRBV13
length: 14
CDR3: CASSPRTGRYEQYF

size: -
V: TRBV9
length: 15
CDR3: CASSVWTSGEGEQFF

size: -
V: TRBV7-9
length: 12
CDR3: CASRGQDTEAFF

size: few
V: TRBV10-2
length: 14
CDR3: CASSGWTGSNGYTF

size: -
V: TRBV10-3
length: 14
CDR3: CAISGGDTNSPLHF

size: few
V: TRBV19
length: 13
CDR3: CASSVAGSNEQYF

size: -
V: TRBV5-1
length: 14
CDR3: CASSYLQGRETQYF

size: -
V: TRBV20-1
length: 12
CDR3: CSGVKGSDTQYF

size: -
V: TRBV12-3/TRBV12-4
length: 13
CDR3: CASSSSGVGEQFF

size: -
V: TRBV9
length: 19
CDR3: CASSEGLAGVTNTGDEQFF

size: -
V: TRBV15
length: 14
CDR3: CATSRGGFQNIQYF

size: few
V: TRBV12-3/TRBV12-4
length: 14
CDR3: CASSLAPGSDTQYF

size: many
V: TRBV10-3
length: 18
CDR3: CAISGPGQGPKTDTEAFF

size: few
V: TRBV6-1
length: 15
CDR3: CASSEDPGPNNVYTF

size: many
V: TRBV10-2
length: 14
CDR3: CASSDRSLNTEAFF

size: many
V: TRBV6-5
length: 11
CDR3: CASSSPYEQYF

size: -
V: TRBV12-3/TRBV12-4
length: 15
CDR3: CASRALGASTDTQYF

size: -
V: TRBV2
length: 13
CDR3: CASSRSVVGEQFF

size: many
V: TRBV2
length: 12
CDR3: CASSGGVYEQYF

size: -
V: TRBV6-1
length: 16
CDR3: CASSSWGGGYNQPQHF

size: many
V: TRBV9
length: 16
CDR3: CASSGPGQGTRVEQFF

size: once
V: TRBV6-1
length: 14
CDR3: CASRRTGGNSPLHF

size: once
V: TRBV7-2
length: 13
CDR3: CASSFTRNYGYTF